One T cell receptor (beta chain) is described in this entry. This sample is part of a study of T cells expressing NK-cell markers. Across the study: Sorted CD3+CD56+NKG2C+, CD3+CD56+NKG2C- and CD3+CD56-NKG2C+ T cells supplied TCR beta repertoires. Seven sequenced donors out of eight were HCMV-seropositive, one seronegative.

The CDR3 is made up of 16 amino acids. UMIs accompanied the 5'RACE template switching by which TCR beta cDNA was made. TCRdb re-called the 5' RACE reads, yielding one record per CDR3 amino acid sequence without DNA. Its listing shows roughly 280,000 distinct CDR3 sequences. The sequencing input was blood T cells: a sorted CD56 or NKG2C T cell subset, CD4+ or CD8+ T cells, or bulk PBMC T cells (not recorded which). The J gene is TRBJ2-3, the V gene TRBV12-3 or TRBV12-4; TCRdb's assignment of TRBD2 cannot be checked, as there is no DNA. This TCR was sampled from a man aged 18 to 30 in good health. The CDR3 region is CASRSPYSGSTDTQYF.